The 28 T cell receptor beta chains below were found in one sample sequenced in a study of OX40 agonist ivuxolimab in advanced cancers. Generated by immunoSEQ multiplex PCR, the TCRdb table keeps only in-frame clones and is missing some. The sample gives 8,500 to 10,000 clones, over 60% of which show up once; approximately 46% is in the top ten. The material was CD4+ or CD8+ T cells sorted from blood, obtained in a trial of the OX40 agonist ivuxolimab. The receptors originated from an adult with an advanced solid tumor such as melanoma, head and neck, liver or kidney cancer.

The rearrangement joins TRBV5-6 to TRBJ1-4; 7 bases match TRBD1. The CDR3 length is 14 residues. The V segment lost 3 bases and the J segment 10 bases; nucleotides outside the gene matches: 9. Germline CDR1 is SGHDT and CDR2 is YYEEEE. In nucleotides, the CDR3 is TGTGCCAGCAGCTCCTGGGGTGGGACAGTAAAACTGTTTTTT. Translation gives CASSSWGGTVKLFF.

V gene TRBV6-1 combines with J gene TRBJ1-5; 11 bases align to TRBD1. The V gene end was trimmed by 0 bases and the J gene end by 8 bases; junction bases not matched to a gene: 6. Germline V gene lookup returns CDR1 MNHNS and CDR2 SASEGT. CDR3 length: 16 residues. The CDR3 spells CASSEADGTGGKPQHF. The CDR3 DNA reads TGTGCCAGCAGTGAAGCGGACGGGACAGGGGGAAAGCCCCAGCATTTT.

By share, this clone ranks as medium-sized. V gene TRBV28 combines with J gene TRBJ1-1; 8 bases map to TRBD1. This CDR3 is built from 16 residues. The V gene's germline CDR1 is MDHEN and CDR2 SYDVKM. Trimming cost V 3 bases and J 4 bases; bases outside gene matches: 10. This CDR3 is CASSFPGQAGGTEAFF. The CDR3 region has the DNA TGTGCCAGCAGTTTCCCGGGACAGGCGGGAGGCACTGAAGCTTTCTTT.

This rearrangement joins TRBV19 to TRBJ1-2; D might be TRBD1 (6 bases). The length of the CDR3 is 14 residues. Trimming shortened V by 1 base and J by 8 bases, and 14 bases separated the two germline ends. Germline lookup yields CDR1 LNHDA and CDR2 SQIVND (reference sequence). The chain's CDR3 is CASSIGGARSGYTF. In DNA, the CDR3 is TGTGCCAGTAGTATAGGGGGGGCCCGTTCCGGCTACACCTTC.

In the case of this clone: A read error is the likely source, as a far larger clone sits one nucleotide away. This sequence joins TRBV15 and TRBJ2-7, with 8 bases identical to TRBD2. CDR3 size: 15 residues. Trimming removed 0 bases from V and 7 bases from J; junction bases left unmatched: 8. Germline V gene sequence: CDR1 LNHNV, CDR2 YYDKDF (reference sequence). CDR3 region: CATSREAGAGDEQYF. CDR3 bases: TGTGCCACCAGCAGAGAAGCGGGAGCGGGGGATGAGCAGTACTTC.

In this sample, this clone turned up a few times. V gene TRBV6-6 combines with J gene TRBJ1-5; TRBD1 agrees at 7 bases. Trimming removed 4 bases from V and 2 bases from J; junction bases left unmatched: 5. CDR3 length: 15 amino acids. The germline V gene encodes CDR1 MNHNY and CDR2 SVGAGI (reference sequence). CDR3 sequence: CASSFPGGGNQPQHF. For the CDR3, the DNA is TGTGCCAGCAGTTTTCCAGGGGGGGGCAATCAGCCCCAGCATTTT.

The CDR3 protein is CASSPHNSYEQYF. The CDR3 DNA reads as TGTGCCAGCAGTCCCCACAACTCCTACGAGCAGTACTTC. The rearrangement uses TRBV27 and TRBJ2-7; D not resolved. Germline values: CDR1 MNHEY, CDR2 SMNVEV (reference sequence). This CDR3 comprises 13 residues. V was pared by 5 bases and J by 0 bases, with 8 bases between.

The CDR3 loop is CASSPGTLGYEQYF. The DNA for the CDR3 is TGTGCCAGCAGCCCCGGGACTCTGGGCTACGAGCAGTACTTC. This chain links TRBV9 with TRBJ2-7; weak D call: TRBD2 (6 bases). Trimming removed 4 bases from V and 3 bases from J, with 14 bases in between. Germline CDR1 reads SGDLS; CDR2 reads YYNGEE. This CDR3 has 14 residues. Full variable domain (rest looked up from reference TRBV9 and TRBJ2-7): DSGVTQTPKHLITATGQRVTLRCSPRSGDLSVYWYQQSLDQGLQFLIQYYNGEERAKGNILERFSAQQFPDLHSELNLSSLELGDSALYFCASSPGTLGYEQYFGPGTRLTVT.

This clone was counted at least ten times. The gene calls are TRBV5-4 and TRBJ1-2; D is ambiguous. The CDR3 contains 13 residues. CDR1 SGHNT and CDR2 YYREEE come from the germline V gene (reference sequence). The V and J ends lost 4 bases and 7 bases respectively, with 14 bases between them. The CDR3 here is CASSLPETIGYTF. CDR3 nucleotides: TGTGCCAGCAGCCTTCCGGAAACCATTGGCTACACCTTC.

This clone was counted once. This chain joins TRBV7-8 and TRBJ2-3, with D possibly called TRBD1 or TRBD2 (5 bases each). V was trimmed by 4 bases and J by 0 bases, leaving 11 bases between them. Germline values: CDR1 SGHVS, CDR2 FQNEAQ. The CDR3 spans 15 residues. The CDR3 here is CASSYRGISTDTQYF. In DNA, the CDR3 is TGTGCCAGCAGCTACCGGGGCATTAGCACAGATACGCAGTATTTT.

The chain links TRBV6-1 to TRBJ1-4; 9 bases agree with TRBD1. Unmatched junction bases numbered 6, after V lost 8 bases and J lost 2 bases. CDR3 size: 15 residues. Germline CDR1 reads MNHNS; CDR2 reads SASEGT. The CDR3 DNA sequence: TGTGCCAGCGGGGACAGGGCCGGTACTAATGAAAAACTGTTTTTT. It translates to CASGDRAGTNEKLFF.

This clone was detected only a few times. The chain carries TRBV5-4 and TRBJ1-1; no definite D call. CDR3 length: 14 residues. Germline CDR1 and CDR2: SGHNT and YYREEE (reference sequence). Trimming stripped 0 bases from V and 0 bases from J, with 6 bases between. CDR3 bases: TGTGCCAGCAGCTTGGGTCAGATGAACACTGAAGCTTTCTTT. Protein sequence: CASSLGQMNTEAFF.

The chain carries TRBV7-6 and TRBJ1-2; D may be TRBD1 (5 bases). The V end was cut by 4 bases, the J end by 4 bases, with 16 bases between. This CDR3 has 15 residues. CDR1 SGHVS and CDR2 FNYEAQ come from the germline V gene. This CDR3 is CASSSGTYGSYGYTF. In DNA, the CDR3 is TGTGCCAGCAGCTCCGGGACGTATGGAAGCTATGGCTACACCTTC. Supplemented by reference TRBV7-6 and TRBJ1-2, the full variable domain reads GAGVSQSPRYKVTKRGQDVALRCDPISGHVSLYWYRQALGQGPEFLTYFNYEAQQDKSGLPNDRFSAERPEGSISTLTIQRTEQRDSAMYRCASSSGTYGSYGYTFGSGTRLTVV.

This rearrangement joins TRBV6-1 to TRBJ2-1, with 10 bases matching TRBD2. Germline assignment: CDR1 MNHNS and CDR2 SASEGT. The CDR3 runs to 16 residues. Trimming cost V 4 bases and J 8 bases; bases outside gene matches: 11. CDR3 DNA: TGTGCCAGCAGTGCGAAGAGCGGGAGGGCCTATCATGAGCAGTTCTTC. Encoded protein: CASSAKSGRAYHEQFF.

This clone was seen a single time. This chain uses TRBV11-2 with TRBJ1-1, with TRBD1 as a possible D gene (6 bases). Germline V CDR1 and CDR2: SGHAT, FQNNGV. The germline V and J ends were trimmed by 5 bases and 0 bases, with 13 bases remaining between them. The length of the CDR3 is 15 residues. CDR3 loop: CASSDSGQLNTEAFF. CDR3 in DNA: TGTGCCAGCAGCGATTCGGGACAATTGAACACTGAAGCTTTCTTT.

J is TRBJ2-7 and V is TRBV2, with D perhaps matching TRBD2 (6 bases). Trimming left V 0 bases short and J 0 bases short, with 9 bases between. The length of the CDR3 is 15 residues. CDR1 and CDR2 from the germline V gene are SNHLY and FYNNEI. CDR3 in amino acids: CASSEALGSSYEQYF. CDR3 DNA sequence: TGTGCCAGCAGTGAAGCGCTCGGGAGCTCCTACGAGCAGTACTTC.

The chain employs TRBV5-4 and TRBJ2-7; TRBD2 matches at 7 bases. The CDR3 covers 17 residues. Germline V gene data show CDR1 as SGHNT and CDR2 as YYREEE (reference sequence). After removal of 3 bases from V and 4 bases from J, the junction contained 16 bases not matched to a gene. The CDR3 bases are TGTGCCAGCAGCTATTCGTTGACAGCGGGAATTACTTACGAGCAGTACTTC. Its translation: CASSYSLTAGITYEQYF.

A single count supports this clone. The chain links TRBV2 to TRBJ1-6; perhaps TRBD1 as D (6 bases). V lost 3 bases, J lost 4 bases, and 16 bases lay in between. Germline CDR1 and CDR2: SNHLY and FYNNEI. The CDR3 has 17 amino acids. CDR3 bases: TGTGCCAGCAGTGACAGGCAGGGACAAAGTTATAATTCACCCCTCCACTTT. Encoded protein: CASSDRQGQSYNSPLHF.

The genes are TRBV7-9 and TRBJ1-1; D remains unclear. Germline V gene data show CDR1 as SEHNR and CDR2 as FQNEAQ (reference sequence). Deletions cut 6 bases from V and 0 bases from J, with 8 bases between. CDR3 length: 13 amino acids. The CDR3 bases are TGTGCCAGCAGGAGGAGCATGAACACTGAAGCTTTCTTT. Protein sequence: CASRRSMNTEAFF.

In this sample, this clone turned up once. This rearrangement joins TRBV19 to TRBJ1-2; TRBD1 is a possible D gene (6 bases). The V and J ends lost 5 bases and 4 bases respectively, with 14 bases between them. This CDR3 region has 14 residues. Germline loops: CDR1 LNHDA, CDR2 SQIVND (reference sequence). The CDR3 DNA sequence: TGTGCCAGTAGTCCTAAATGGACAGCCTATGGCTACACCTTC. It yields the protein CASSPKWTAYGYTF. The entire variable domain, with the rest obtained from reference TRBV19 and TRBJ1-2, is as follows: DGGITQSPKYLFRKEGQNVTLSCEQNLNHDAMYWYRQDPGQGLRLIYYSQIVNDFQKGDIAEGYSVSREKKESFPLTVTSAQKNPTAFYLCASSPKWTAYGYTFGSGTRLTVV.

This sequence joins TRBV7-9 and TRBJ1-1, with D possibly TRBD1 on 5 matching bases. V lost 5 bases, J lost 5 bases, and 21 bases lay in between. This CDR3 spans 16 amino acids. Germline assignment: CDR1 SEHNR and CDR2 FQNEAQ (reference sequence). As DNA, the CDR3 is TGTGCCAGCAGCGGAGAGGGGCAGGGTGTTTGGACTGAAGCTTTCTTT. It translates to CASSGEGQGVWTEAFF.

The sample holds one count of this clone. The CDR3, as DNA: TGCAGTGCATCTGATGGTAGGTTCTTC. It encodes CSASDGRFF. V is TRBV20-1 and J is TRBJ2-1; D is unresolved. V gave up 6 bases and J gave up 15 bases, with 12 bases separating them. The CDR3 extends over 9 amino acids. Germline V gene lookup returns CDR1 DFQATT and CDR2 SNEGSKA (reference sequence).

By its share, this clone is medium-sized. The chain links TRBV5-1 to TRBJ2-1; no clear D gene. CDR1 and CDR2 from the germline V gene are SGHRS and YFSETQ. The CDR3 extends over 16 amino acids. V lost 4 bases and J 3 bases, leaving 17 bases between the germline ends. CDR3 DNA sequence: TGCGCCAGCAGCGTTATTTCTACCCGTTACTACAATGAGCAGTTCTTC. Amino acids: CASSVISTRYYNEQFF.

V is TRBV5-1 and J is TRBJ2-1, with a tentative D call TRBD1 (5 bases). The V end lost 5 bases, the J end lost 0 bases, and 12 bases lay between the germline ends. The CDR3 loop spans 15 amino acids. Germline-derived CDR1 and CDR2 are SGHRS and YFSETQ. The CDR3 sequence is CASSLGVTSYNEQFF. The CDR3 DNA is TGCGCCAGCAGTTTAGGGGTTACCTCCTACAATGAGCAGTTCTTC.

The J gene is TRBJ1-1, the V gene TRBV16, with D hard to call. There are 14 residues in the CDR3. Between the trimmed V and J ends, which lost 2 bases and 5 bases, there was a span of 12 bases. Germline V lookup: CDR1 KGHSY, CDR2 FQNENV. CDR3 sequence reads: CASSQTALGTEAFF. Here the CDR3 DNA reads TGTGCCAGCAGCCAAACCGCTTTGGGGACTGAAGCTTTCTTT.

Here the CDR3 DNA reads TGTGCCAGCAGCGCGAACTTTGACTCTGGGGCCAACGTCCTGACTTTC. Translated, it gives CASSANFDSGANVLTF. This chain uses TRBV9 with TRBJ2-6, with no clear D. Looked up from germline, CDR1 is SGDLS and CDR2 is YYNGEE. V lost 3 bases, J lost 0 bases, and 10 bases lay in between. The CDR3 loop spans 16 amino acids.

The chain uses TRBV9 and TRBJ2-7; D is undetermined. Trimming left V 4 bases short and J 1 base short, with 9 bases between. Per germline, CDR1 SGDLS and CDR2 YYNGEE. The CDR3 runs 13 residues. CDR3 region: CASSSHGSYEQYF. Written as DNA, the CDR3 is TGTGCCAGCAGCTCCCATGGGTCCTACGAGCAGTACTTC.

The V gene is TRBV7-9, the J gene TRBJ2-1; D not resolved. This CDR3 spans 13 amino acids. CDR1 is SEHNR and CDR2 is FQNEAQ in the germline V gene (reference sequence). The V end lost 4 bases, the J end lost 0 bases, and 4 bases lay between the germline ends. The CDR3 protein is CASSSRSYNEQFF. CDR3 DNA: TGTGCCAGCAGCTCCCGCTCCTACAATGAGCAGTTCTTC.